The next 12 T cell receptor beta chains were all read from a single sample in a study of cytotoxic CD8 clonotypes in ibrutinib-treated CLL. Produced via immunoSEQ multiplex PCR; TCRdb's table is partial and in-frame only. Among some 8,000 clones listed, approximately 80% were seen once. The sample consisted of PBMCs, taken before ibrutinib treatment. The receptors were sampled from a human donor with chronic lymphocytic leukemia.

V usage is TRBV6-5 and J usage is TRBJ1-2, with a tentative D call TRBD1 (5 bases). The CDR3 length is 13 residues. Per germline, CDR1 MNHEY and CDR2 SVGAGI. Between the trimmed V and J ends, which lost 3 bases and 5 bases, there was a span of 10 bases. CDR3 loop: CASSYQTEYGYTF. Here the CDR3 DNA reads TGTGCCAGCAGTTATCAGACAGAGTATGGCTACACCTTC.

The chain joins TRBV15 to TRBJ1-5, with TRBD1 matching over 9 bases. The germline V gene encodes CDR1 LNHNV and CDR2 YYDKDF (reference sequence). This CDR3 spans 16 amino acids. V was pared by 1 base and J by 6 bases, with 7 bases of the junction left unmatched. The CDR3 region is CATSRGGTGLGQPQHF. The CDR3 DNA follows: TGTGCCACCAGCAGAGGTGGGACAGGGCTCGGTCAGCCCCAGCATTTT.

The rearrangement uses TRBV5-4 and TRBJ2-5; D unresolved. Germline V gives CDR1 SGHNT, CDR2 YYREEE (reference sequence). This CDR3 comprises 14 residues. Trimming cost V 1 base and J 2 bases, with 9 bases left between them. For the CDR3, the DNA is TGTGCCAGCAGCTTGCAAGGGTCTCAAGAGACCCAGTACTTC. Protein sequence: CASSLQGSQETQYF.

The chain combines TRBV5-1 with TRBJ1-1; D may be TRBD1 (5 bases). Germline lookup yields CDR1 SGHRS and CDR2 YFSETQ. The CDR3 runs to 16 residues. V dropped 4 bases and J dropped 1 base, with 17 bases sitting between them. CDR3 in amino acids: CASSLRPQGWNTEAFF. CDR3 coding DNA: TGCGCCAGCAGCCTCAGGCCCCAGGGATGGAACACTGAAGCTTTCTTT.

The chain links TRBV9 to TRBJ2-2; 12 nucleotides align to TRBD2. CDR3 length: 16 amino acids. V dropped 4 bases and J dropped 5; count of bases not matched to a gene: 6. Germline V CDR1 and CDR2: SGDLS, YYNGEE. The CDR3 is CASSPRLAGVTGELFF. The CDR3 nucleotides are TGTGCCAGCAGCCCTCGACTAGCGGGAGTTACCGGGGAGCTGTTTTTT.

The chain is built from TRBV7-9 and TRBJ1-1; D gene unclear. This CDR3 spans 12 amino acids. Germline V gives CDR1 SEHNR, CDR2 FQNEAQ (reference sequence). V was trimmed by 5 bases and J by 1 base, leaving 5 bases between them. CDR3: CASSVQNTEAFF. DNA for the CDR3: TGTGCCAGCAGCGTACAGAACACTGAAGCTTTCTTT.

CDR3 nucleotides: TGTGCCTGGAGTAACCCCGGTTTAGCCAAAAACATTCAGTACTTC. The encoded protein is CAWSNPGLAKNIQYF. The V and J genes are TRBV30 and TRBJ2-4; D call uncertain. V shed 2 bases and J shed 0 bases, with 11 bases lying between them. The CDR3 runs to 15 residues. Germline CDR1 is GTSNPN and CDR2 is SVGIG (reference sequence).

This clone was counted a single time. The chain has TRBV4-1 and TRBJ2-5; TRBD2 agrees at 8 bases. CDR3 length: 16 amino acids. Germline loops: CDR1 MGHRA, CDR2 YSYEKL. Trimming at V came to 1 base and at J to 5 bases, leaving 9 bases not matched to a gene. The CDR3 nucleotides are TGCGCCAGCAGCCAAGGATCGGGAGGGCCGAGGGAGACCCAGTACTTC. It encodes CASSQGSGGPRETQYF.

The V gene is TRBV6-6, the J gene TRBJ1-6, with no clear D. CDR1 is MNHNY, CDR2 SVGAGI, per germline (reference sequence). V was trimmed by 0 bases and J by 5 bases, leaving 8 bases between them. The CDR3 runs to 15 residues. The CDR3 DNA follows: TGTGCCAGCAGTTACTCCCCCGGAGATAATTCACCCCTCCACTTT. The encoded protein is CASSYSPGDNSPLHF.

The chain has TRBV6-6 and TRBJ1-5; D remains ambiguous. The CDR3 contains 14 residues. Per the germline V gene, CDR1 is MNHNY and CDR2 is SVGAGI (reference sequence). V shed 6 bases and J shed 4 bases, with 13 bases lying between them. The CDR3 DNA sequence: TGTGCCAGCAGCGCGGGGAGGGAAAATCAGCCCCAGCATTTT. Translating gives CASSAGRENQPQHF.

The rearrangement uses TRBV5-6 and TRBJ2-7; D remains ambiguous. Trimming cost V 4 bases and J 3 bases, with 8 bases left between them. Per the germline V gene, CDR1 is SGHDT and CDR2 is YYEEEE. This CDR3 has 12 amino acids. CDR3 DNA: TGTGCCAGCAGCGTGGACCGCTACGAGCAGTACTTC. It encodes CASSVDRYEQYF.

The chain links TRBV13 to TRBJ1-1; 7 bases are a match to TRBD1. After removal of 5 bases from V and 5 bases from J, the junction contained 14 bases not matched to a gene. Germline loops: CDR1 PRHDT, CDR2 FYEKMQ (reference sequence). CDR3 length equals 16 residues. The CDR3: CASSHYDRTGGTEAFF. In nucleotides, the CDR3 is TGTGCCAGCAGCCACTACGATAGGACAGGCGGGACTGAAGCTTTCTTT.